A single sample gave rise to the 32 T cell receptor beta chains below, sequenced in a study of shared clonotypes between healthy human individuals. TCRdb keeps only in-frame clones here, not all; method: immunoSEQ multiplex PCR. The sample carries millions of clones, 90% to 95% recorded once. The sample taken for sequencing was naive CD4+ T cells sorted from blood. Subset reported: CD45RA+ positively selected. These receptors came from a man aged 18 to 30 in good health.

V usage is TRBV5-1 and J usage is TRBJ2-7; 10 nucleotides agree with TRBD2. The CDR3 consists of 15 residues. Germline V gene lookup returns CDR1 SGHRS and CDR2 YFSETQ. V lost 2 bases to trimming and J lost 5 bases; unmatched junction nucleotides: 7. The CDR3 reads CASSFQRGGPDEQYF. DNA of the CDR3: TGCGCCAGCAGCTTCCAGCGGGGGGGCCCCGACGAGCAGTACTTC.

The genes are TRBV28 and TRBJ1-6, with 8 bases fitting TRBD1. Germline V lookup: CDR1 MDHEN, CDR2 SYDVKM. V lost 2 bases and J lost 2; bases outside the gene matches: 2. The CDR3 runs to 16 residues. CDR3 sequence reads: CASSLAGGAYNSPLHF. The CDR3 bases are TGTGCCAGCAGTTTAGCAGGGGGCGCCTATAATTCACCCCTCCACTTT.

V gene TRBV19 combines with J gene TRBJ2-4; D gene ambiguous. In germline, CDR1 is LNHDA, CDR2 SQIVND (reference sequence). V lost 5 bases, J lost 8 bases, and 16 bases lay in between. The CDR3 is 14 residues long. CDR3 sequence: CASSVNLVAHIQYF. Written as DNA, the CDR3 is TGTGCCAGTAGTGTTAACCTGGTGGCGCACATTCAGTACTTC. Combining the CDR3 with reference TRBV19 and TRBJ2-4 gives the whole variable domain DGGITQSPKYLFRKEGQNVTLSCEQNLNHDAMYWYRQDPGQGLRLIYYSQIVNDFQKGDIAEGYSVSREKKESFPLTVTSAQKNPTAFYLCASSVNLVAHIQYFGAGTRLSVL.

With respect to this clone: Other DNA variants within this sample encode the same CDR3. The chain carries TRBV28 and TRBJ1-5; D is possibly TRBD1 (5 bases). Germline V gene sequence: CDR1 MDHEN, CDR2 SYDVKM. V was cut by 1 base and J by 1 base, with 8 bases left in between. The CDR3 totals 15 residues. The CDR3 bases are TGTGCCAGCAGTTTATCTGCAGGGAGCAATCAGCCCCAGCATTTT. It translates to CASSLSAGSNQPQHF.

The chain uses TRBV6-6 and TRBJ2-3; D assignment may be TRBD1 or TRBD2 (6 bases each). With 5 bases removed from V and 0 bases from J, the gap between germline ends came to 9 bases. This CDR3 region has 14 residues. Germline V gives CDR1 MNHNY, CDR2 SVGAGI (reference sequence). CDR3 loop: CASSRGGSTDTQYF. DNA for the CDR3: TGTGCCAGCAGTCGAGGGGGGAGCACAGATACGCAGTATTTT.

Only one count was recorded for this clone. Other DNA sequences from this sample encode an identical CDR3 as well. The chain links TRBV28 to TRBJ1-2, with TRBD1 matching 11 bases. The germline CDR1 and CDR2 sequences are MDHEN and SYDVKM. V trimming: 6 bases; J trimming: 2 bases; junction bases outside the gene matches: 2. This CDR3 has 14 amino acids. The DNA for the CDR3 is TGTGCCAGCAGGGGGACAGGGGGAAACTATGGCTACACCTTC. The encoded protein is CASRGTGGNYGYTF.

The chain combines TRBV23-1 with TRBJ1-2; D call uncertain. TRBV23-1 is an open reading frame, and its role is uncertain. The CDR3 contains 12 residues. V was shortened by 2 bases and J by 6 bases, with 7 bases between the two germline ends. CDR3 region: CASSQLMNGYTF. The CDR3 DNA sequence: TGCGCCAGCAGTCAACTTATGAATGGCTACACCTTC.

This clone was observed a single time. The J gene is TRBJ2-1, the V gene TRBV10-3; perhaps D is TRBD1 or TRBD2 (5 bases each). V gave up 5 bases and J gave up 6 bases, with 17 bases separating them. Germline V CDR1 and CDR2: ENHRY, SYGVKD. This CDR3 has 15 residues. As DNA, the CDR3 is TGTGCCATCAGTCTCGGGATAGGGGCGGGCAATGAGCAGTTCTTC. Translation: CAISLGIGAGNEQFF.

This chain uses TRBV7-9 with TRBJ1-2; weak D call: TRBD1 (6 bases). Germline V gene data show CDR1 as SEHNR and CDR2 as FQNEAQ (reference sequence). The CDR3 consists of 13 residues. Trimming stripped 5 bases from V and 4 bases from J, with 11 bases between. The DNA for the CDR3 is TGTGCCAGCAGCGCAGGGGTAGGCTATGGCTACACCTTC. As protein: CASSAGVGYGYTF.

As concerns this clone: Distinct nucleotide sequences in the sample also encode this CDR3. The CDR3 DNA is TGTGCCAGCAGTTATCAGGGGGCCGGGGAGCTGTTTTTT. The encoded protein is CASSYQGAGELFF. The chain combines TRBV6-5 with TRBJ2-2; 7 nucleotides match TRBD1. CDR1 MNHEY and CDR2 SVGAGI come from the germline V gene. J gave up 6 bases and V 3 bases, and 1 base lay outside the gene matches. This CDR3 has 13 residues.

As regards this clone: Other DNA variants within this sample encode the same CDR3. V usage is TRBV7-6 and J usage is TRBJ1-1, with D unresolved. V lost 5 bases, J lost 0 bases, and 10 bases lay in between. The CDR3 has 14 amino acids. In germline, CDR1 is SGHVS, CDR2 FNYEAQ. CDR3 loop: CASSPGTVNTEAFF. CDR3 bases: TGTGCCAGCAGCCCTGGTACGGTGAACACTGAAGCTTTCTTT.

This rearrangement joins TRBV7-8 to TRBJ2-5; D is ambiguous. Per germline, CDR1 SGHVS and CDR2 FQNEAQ. The CDR3 has 13 amino acids. V gave up 4 bases and J gave up 7 bases, with 13 bases separating them. The CDR3 loop reads CASSSDLRATQYF. The DNA of the CDR3 is TGTGCCAGCAGCTCCGACCTACGTGCGACCCAGTACTTC.

The genes are TRBV5-1 and TRBJ1-6; tentatively, D is TRBD1 (5 bases). CDR3 length: 15 amino acids. CDR1 SGHRS and CDR2 YFSETQ come from the germline V gene. V lost 0 bases and J lost 9, with 13 bases in between. The CDR3 loop is CASSLAGRATSPLHF. Written as DNA, the CDR3 is TGCGCCAGCAGCTTGGCCGGCAGGGCTACTTCACCCCTCCACTTT.

V gene TRBV15 combines with J gene TRBJ2-3; 7 bases match TRBD2. CDR1 and CDR2 from the germline V gene are LNHNV and YYDKDF (reference sequence). The V gene end was trimmed by 0 bases and the J gene end by 0 bases; junction bases not matched to a gene: 3. This CDR3 contains 16 residues. This chain's CDR3 is CATSRDGRESTDTQYF. Written as DNA, the CDR3 is TGTGCCACCAGCAGAGATGGGAGGGAGAGCACAGATACGCAGTATTTT.

In this sample, this clone turned up many times. This sequence joins TRBV25-1 and TRBJ1-3; D remains ambiguous. The CDR3 runs 14 residues. Germline assignment: CDR1 MGHDK and CDR2 SYGVNS. V lost 3 bases, J lost 7 bases, and 13 bases lay in between. The CDR3 loop reads CASSDSGRGNTIYF. The CDR3 nucleotides read TGTGCCAGCAGTGATTCTGGCCGCGGCAACACCATATATTTT.

V gene TRBV5-1 combines with J gene TRBJ2-2, with 8 bases identical to TRBD2. Germline-derived CDR1 and CDR2 are SGHRS and YFSETQ. V dropped 4 bases and J dropped 6; count of bases not matched to a gene: 11. This CDR3 region has 16 residues. CDR3 nucleotide sequence: TGCGCCAGCAGCCCGGGAGGGTTAAGTTCGGCCGGGGAGCTGTTTTTT. It specifies CASSPGGLSSAGELFF.

Only one count was recorded for this clone. The genes are TRBV30 and TRBJ2-1, with D possibly matching TRBD1 (5 bases). V dropped 8 bases and J dropped 6 bases, with 14 bases sitting between them. The V gene's germline CDR1 is GTSNPN and CDR2 SVGIG (reference sequence). CDR3 length: 12 residues. This CDR3 reads CARWTPRNEQFF. In DNA form, the CDR3 reads TGTGCCAGATGGACACCTCGCAATGAGCAGTTCTTC. The full variable domain, rest sourced from reference TRBV30 and TRBJ2-1, is SQTIHQWPATLVQPVGSPLSLECTVEGTSNPNLYWYRQAAGRGLQLLFYSVGIGQISSEVPQNLSASRPQDRQFILSSKKLLLSDSGFYLCARWTPRNEQFFGPGTRLTVL.

This chain links TRBV18 with TRBJ1-4; possibly TRBD1 for D (5 bases). CDR3 size: 16 residues. Germline values: CDR1 KGHSH, CDR2 LQKENI. V shed 4 bases and J shed 2 bases, with 14 bases lying between them. CDR3 amino acids: CASSLWDPGTNEKLFF. The DNA of the CDR3 is TGTGCCAGCTCACTTTGGGACCCCGGGACTAATGAAAAACTGTTTTTT.

This rearrangement joins TRBV7-9 to TRBJ2-5; possibly TRBD1 or TRBD2 for D (5 bases each). V lost 4 bases, J lost 0 bases, and 12 bases lay in between. Germline loops: CDR1 SEHNR, CDR2 FQNEAQ (reference sequence). This CDR3 is built from 15 residues. The CDR3 sequence: CASSSGTLYQETQYF. In DNA form, the CDR3 reads TGTGCCAGCAGCTCCGGGACCTTGTACCAAGAGACCCAGTACTTC.

The genes are TRBV5-1 and TRBJ2-2; D is possibly TRBD1 (5 bases). This CDR3 spans 16 amino acids. Between the trimmed V and J ends, which lost 0 bases and 2 bases, there was a span of 11 bases. The germline V gene has CDR1 SGHRS and CDR2 YFSETQ. CDR3 amino acids: CASSLETGPNTGELFF. The CDR3 DNA reads as TGCGCCAGCAGCTTGGAAACAGGTCCTAACACCGGGGAGCTGTTTTTT.

The CDR3 here is CASSLVNTEAFF. DNA for the CDR3: TGTGCCAGCAGCTTAGTGAACACTGAAGCTTTCTTT. The J gene is TRBJ1-1, the V gene TRBV7-2; D unclear. The CDR3 contains 12 residues. Trimming removed 1 base from V and 0 bases from J, with 0 bases in between. Germline CDR1 is SGHTA and CDR2 is FQGNSA.

This chain joins TRBV19 and TRBJ1-6, with no clear D. Between the trimmed V and J ends, which lost 8 bases and 2 bases, there was a span of 13 bases. The CDR3 is 15 residues long. CDR1 and CDR2 (germline): LNHDA, SQIVND (reference sequence). In DNA form, the CDR3 reads TGTGCCAGTCCCCCCCGGCCAGCCTATAATTCACCCCTCCACTTT. Amino acids: CASPPRPAYNSPLHF.

CDR3 protein: CASSPGGLWVRAYGYTF. For the CDR3, the DNA is TGTGCCAGCAGCCCAGGGGGGTTATGGGTACGCGCCTATGGCTACACCTTC. The chain employs TRBV7-2 and TRBJ1-2; 7 positions match TRBD1. This CDR3 is built from 17 residues. After removal of 5 bases from V and 4 bases from J, the junction contained 16 bases not matched to a gene. CDR1 and CDR2 from the germline V gene are SGHTA and FQGNSA.

The rearrangement joins TRBV2 to TRBJ1-4; 7 bases are a match to TRBD1. Unmatched junction bases numbered 7, after V lost 6 bases and J lost 0 bases. The CDR3 extends over 16 amino acids. Germline CDR1 and CDR2: SNHLY and FYNNEI. Here the CDR3 reads CASSQITGATNEKLFF. As DNA, the CDR3 is TGTGCCAGCAGCCAAATTACAGGGGCAACTAATGAAAAACTGTTTTTT.

This chain uses TRBV18 with TRBJ1-1, with D hard to call. V was clipped by 3 bases and J by 7 bases, with 12 bases between them. CDR3 length: 13 amino acids. Germline CDR1 is KGHSH and CDR2 is LQKENI. The CDR3 nucleotides read TGTGCCAGCTCACCGGGCATAGACCTTGAAGCTTTCTTT. Encoded protein: CASSPGIDLEAFF.

This chain joins TRBV10-2 and TRBJ2-3, with 14 nucleotides matching TRBD2. V gave up 8 bases and J gave up 7 bases; unmatched junction bases: 2. This CDR3 is built from 13 residues. CDR1 is WSHSY and CDR2 is SAAADI in the germline V gene. CDR3 in amino acids: CASRTSGRYTQYF. CDR3 sequence (DNA): TGCGCCAGCCGGACTAGCGGGAGGTATACGCAGTATTTT.

The chain joins TRBV13 to TRBJ2-5; D perhaps matches TRBD1 (6 bases). CDR1 PRHDT and CDR2 FYEKMQ come from the germline V gene (reference sequence). CDR3 length: 14 amino acids. Trimming removed 5 bases from V and 5 bases from J, with 15 bases in between. In DNA, the CDR3 is TGTGCCAGCAGCCAACAGGGTACTAAGGAGACCCAGTACTTC. Encoded protein: CASSQQGTKETQYF.

The gene calls are TRBV28 and TRBJ1-3; D remains ambiguous. Trimming took off 10 bases at V and 0 bases at J, with 13 bases between the two ends. The CDR3 is 14 residues long. Germline CDR1 is MDHEN and CDR2 is SYDVKM. CDR3 coding DNA: TGTGCCATCCCAACGGGAGGCTCTGGAAACACCATATATTTT. Translating it yields CAIPTGGSGNTIYF. The full variable domain, its missing parts supplied by reference TRBV28 and TRBJ1-3, is DVKVTQSSRYLVKRTGEKVFLECVQDMDHENMFWYRQDPGLGLRLIYFSYDVKMKEKGDIPEGYSVSREKKERFSLILESASTNQTSMYLCAIPTGGSGNTIYFGEGSWLTVV.

J is TRBJ2-2 and V is TRBV2; D may be TRBD1 (5 bases). The germline V and J ends were trimmed by 3 bases and 3 bases, with 8 bases remaining between them. From germline, CDR1 is SNHLY and CDR2 FYNNEI. The CDR3 spans 14 residues. The CDR3 sequence: CASSEQGYTGELFF. CDR3 nucleotide sequence: TGTGCCAGCAGTGAGCAGGGATACACCGGGGAGCTGTTTTTT.

V is TRBV7-6 and J is TRBJ1-4; 10 bases match TRBD1. This CDR3 is 16 amino acids long. The germline CDR1 and CDR2 sequences are SGHVS and FNYEAQ. The trim removed 4 bases at V and 8 bases at J, leaving 10 bases unmatched. CDR3 DNA: TGTGCCAGCAGCTCCAGACAGGGGGCGGTTAGAGAAAAACTGTTTTTT. It codes for CASSSRQGAVREKLFF.

V gene TRBV9 combines with J gene TRBJ1-3; D is uncertain. V lost 3 bases and J lost 1, with 17 bases in between. This CDR3 spans 17 amino acids. Germline CDR1 is SGDLS and CDR2 is YYNGEE. As DNA, the CDR3 is TGTGCCAGCAGCGCCCAACAGAGCTCCCATTCTGGAAACACCATATATTTT. Its protein is CASSAQQSSHSGNTIYF. Full variable domain (outside the CDR3, taken from reference TRBV9 and TRBJ1-3): DSGVTQTPKHLITATGQRVTLRCSPRSGDLSVYWYQQSLDQGLQFLIQYYNGEERAKGNILERFSAQQFPDLHSELNLSSLELGDSALYFCASSAQQSSHSGNTIYFGEGSWLTVV.

The chain links TRBV5-6 to TRBJ2-5; D not resolved. The V gene lost 1 base and the J gene lost 4 bases, with 8 bases spanning the gap. The CDR3 contains 13 residues. Per the germline V gene, CDR1 is SGHDT and CDR2 is YYEEEE. For the CDR3, the DNA is TGTGCCAGCAGCTTGATCCAGCGAGAGACCCAGTACTTC. It codes for CASSLIQRETQYF. The whole variable domain, filled in from reference TRBV5-6 and TRBJ2-5, reads DAGVTQSPTHLIKTRGQQVTLRCSPKSGHDTVSWYQQALGQGPQFIFQYYEEEERQRGNFPDRFSGHQFPNYSSELNVNALLLGDSALYLCASSLIQRETQYFGPGTRLLVL.